This entry lists 13 T cell receptor beta chains sequenced from one sample in a study of B cell selection in AIRE deficiency. Sorted regulatory T cells were CD4-positive, CD25-high and CD127-low or negative. Sequenced by immunoSEQ multiplex PCR; TCRdb stores in-frame clones only, minus some. This sample carries some 14,000 clones, about 92% of them seen once, and the ten largest clones take 1% to 1.2%. The sample was Tregs sorted from PBMCs. The receptors shown here come from a human donor with AIRE deficiency.

The rearrangement uses TRBV5-8 and TRBJ2-7; D gene uncertain. Trimming pared 0 bases from V and 5 bases from J, leaving 9 bases between. The CDR3 loop spans 13 amino acids. CDR1 and CDR2 from the germline V gene are SGHTS and YDEGEE. The DNA of the CDR3 is TGTGCCAGCAGCTTGGAACCCCTAAACGAGCAGTACTTC. Protein sequence: CASSLEPLNEQYF.

The chain employs TRBV13 and TRBJ2-3; 7 nucleotides align to TRBD1. Germline values: CDR1 PRHDT, CDR2 FYEKMQ (reference sequence). The CDR3 consists of 16 residues. V was clipped by 5 bases and J by 3 bases; unmatched bases: 11. Written as DNA, the CDR3 is TGTGCCAGCAGCCCCCGTCTCAGGGGGTTTACAGATACGCAGTATTTT. Its protein product is CASSPRLRGFTDTQYF. The whole variable domain, filled in from reference TRBV13 and TRBJ2-3, reads AAGVIQSPRHLIKEKRETATLKCYPIPRHDTVYWYQQGPGQDPQFLISFYEKMQSDKGSIPDRFSAQQFSDYHSELNMSSLELGDSALYFCASSPRLRGFTDTQYFGPGTRLTVL.

The V gene is TRBV18, the J gene TRBJ2-1; possible D gene TRBD1, 5 bases. The CDR3 length is 16 residues. The germline V gene has CDR1 KGHSH and CDR2 LQKENI. Trimming pared 1 base from V and 3 bases from J, leaving 13 bases between. CDR3 DNA: TGTGCCAGCTCACCACGTGACACAGGTTACTACAATGAGCAGTTCTTC. Its translation is CASSPRDTGYYNEQFF. The full variable domain, with the rest looked up from reference TRBV18 and TRBJ2-1, is NAGVMQNPRHLVRRRGQEARLRCSPMKGHSHVYWYRQLPEEGLKFMVYLQKENIIDESGMPKERFSAEFPKEGPSILRIQQVVRGDSAAYFCASSPRDTGYYNEQFFGPGTRLTVL.

The rearrangement uses TRBV7-2 and TRBJ1-5, with D perhaps matching TRBD1 (5 bases). Trimming pared 5 bases from V and 6 bases from J, leaving 17 bases between. Germline CDR1 and CDR2: SGHTA and FQGNSA. This CDR3 region has 15 residues. This chain's CDR3 is CASSPPRGAGQPQHF. The CDR3 region has the DNA TGTGCCAGCAGCCCGCCGAGAGGGGCTGGTCAGCCCCAGCATTTT.

This rearrangement joins TRBV18 to TRBJ2-5; D remains unclear. The ends were cut back, 0 bases at V and 1 base at J, with 6 bases in the middle. Germline CDR1 reads KGHSH; CDR2 reads LQKENI. The CDR3 totals 14 residues. CDR3 residues: CASSPPYTQETQYF. The CDR3 coding sequence is TGTGCCAGCTCACCACCTTACACCCAAGAGACCCAGTACTTC.

The chain employs TRBV6-6 and TRBJ2-3, with D hard to call. The CDR3 spans 12 residues. Germline values: CDR1 MNHNY, CDR2 SVGAGI (reference sequence). V was shortened by 6 bases and J by 3 bases, with 7 bases between the two germline ends. The CDR3, as DNA: TGTGCCAGCAGCGCCGGGACAGATACGCAGTATTTT. Residues: CASSAGTDTQYF.

V and J are TRBV18 and TRBJ1-1, with D maybe TRBD1 (5 bases). The V end lost 3 bases, the J end lost 6 bases, and 8 bases lay between the germline ends. The CDR3 spans 12 residues. From germline, CDR1 is KGHSH and CDR2 LQKENI. DNA of the CDR3: TGTGCCAGCTCACCTCGCAGGGCTGAAGCTTTCTTT. Translated: CASSPRRAEAFF.

This clone has just a few counts. This rearrangement joins TRBV6-1 to TRBJ2-7; TRBD1 agrees at 8 bases. The CDR3 has 13 amino acids. J was trimmed by 7 bases and V by 2 bases; bases with no gene match: 4. CDR1 and CDR2 (germline): MNHNS, SASEGT. In DNA form, the CDR3 reads TGTGCCAGCAGTGAACAGGGGGCGGGAGAGCAGTACTTC. Protein: CASSEQGAGEQYF.

The chain links TRBV7-3 to TRBJ1-2; D is perhaps TRBD1 (6 bases). CDR3 length: 17 amino acids. V was trimmed by 2 bases and J by 4 bases, leaving 20 bases between them. Looked up from germline, CDR1 is SGHTA and CDR2 is FQGTGA. CDR3 amino acids: CASSLVGGRAPGYGYTF. CDR3 coding DNA: TGTGCCAGCAGCTTAGTAGGGGGGCGGGCACCTGGCTATGGCTACACCTTC. Looking up the rest from reference TRBV7-3 and TRBJ1-2 gives the full variable domain: GAGVSQTPSNKVTEKGKYVELRCDPISGHTALYWYRQSLGQGPEFLIYFQGTGAADDSGLPNDRFFAVRPEGSVSTLKIQRTERGDSAVYLCASSLVGGRAPGYGYTFGSGTRLTVV.

This chain joins TRBV20-1 and TRBJ2-3; D not certain. This CDR3 is built from 11 residues. Looked up from germline, CDR1 is DFQATT and CDR2 is SNEGSKA (reference sequence). Trimming removed 6 bases at V and 6 bases at J, with 10 bases between. Written as DNA, the CDR3 is TGCAGTGCCGTCCAAAAGGATACGCAGTATTTT. This gives the protein CSAVQKDTQYF.

The chain has TRBV7-8 and TRBJ2-5, with 8 bases lining up with TRBD1. V was clipped by 5 bases and J by 1 base; unmatched bases: 6. CDR1 is SGHVS, CDR2 FQNEAQ, per germline. The CDR3 sequence is 15 residues long. CDR3: CASSQGDRTQETQYF. CDR3 sequence (DNA): TGTGCCAGCAGCCAGGGGGACAGGACCCAAGAGACCCAGTACTTC.

This chain joins TRBV5-1 and TRBJ1-4, with 7 bases aligning to TRBD1. CDR1 and CDR2 (germline): SGHRS, YFSETQ. The CDR3 extends over 15 amino acids. V was clipped by 2 bases and J by 8 bases; unmatched bases: 9. The CDR3 DNA reads TGCGCCAGCAGCTTCCAGGGGGAAAAGAGAGAAAAACTGTTTTTT. Protein product: CASSFQGEKREKLFF.

This rearrangement joins TRBV6-5 to TRBJ1-6; 7 nucleotides agree with TRBD1. The V gene's germline CDR1 is MNHEY and CDR2 SVGAGI. Germline trimming cut 5 bases from V and 8 bases from J; bases unmatched to any gene: 9. This CDR3 is 15 amino acids long. Here the CDR3 reads CASSPPTGRHSPLHF. CDR3 nucleotide sequence: TGTGCCAGCAGTCCCCCGACAGGGCGGCATTCACCCCTCCACTTT.